This TCR beta chain was sequenced for a study of blood T cell repertoires in COVID-19. The wider study: PBMCs, B-cell-depleted T cells, or T cells provided the cDNA or gDNA that made up the material.

The CDR3 totals 16 residues. CDR1 SGDLS and CDR2 YYNGEE come from the germline V gene. V lost 3 bases, J lost 0 bases, and 13 bases lay in between. Note on this clone: Other DNA sequences within the sample encode an identical CDR3.

Generated by immunoSEQ multiplex PCR, the TCRdb table keeps only in-frame clones and is missing some. The sample carries about 240,000 clones, 65% to 90% recorded once. J is TRBJ2-1 and V is TRBV9; TRBD1 is a possible D gene (6 bases). This clonotype was sampled from a middle-aged man with COVID-19, enrolled during active disease. Sequencing used peripheral blood. In DNA, the CDR3 is TGTGCCAGCAGCGCCCGACAGGCGAGCTCCTACAATGAGCAGTTCTTC. Amino acids: CASSARQASSYNEQFF. The full variable domain, with the rest looked up from reference TRBV9 and TRBJ2-1, is DSGVTQTPKHLITATGQRVTLRCSPRSGDLSVYWYQQSLDQGLQFLIQYYNGEERAKGNILERFSAQQFPDLHSELNLSSLELGDSALYFCASSARQASSYNEQFFGPGTRLTVL.